Listed below are T cell receptor beta chains from one sample, sequenced in a study of beta chain features in type 1 diabetes. Only in-frame clones appear in the TCRdb table, and some are missing; sequencing was by immunoSEQ multiplex PCR. The data contain a few hundred thousand clones, roughly a tenth of them singletons. Sequenced: central memory CD4+ T cells from blood. All receptors derive from a man aged 25 to 40 with type 1 diabetes. CDR3s include the opening cysteine and the closing phenylalanine or tryptophan. Fields, in order: D gene, J gene, clone size, V gene, CDR3 DNA, CDR3 protein. D genes are given only for firm matches. Rows give clone size only sometimes, using once, few, many, or a class for an expanded clone.

d_gene: NA; j_gene: TRBJ2-5; abundance: few; v_gene: TRBV7-8; CDR3nt: TGTGCCAGCAGCCCCAAAGAGACCCAGTACTTC; CDR3aa: CASSPKETQYF
d_gene: TRBD1; j_gene: TRBJ1-2; abundance: NA; v_gene: TRBV27; CDR3nt: TGTGCCAGCAGAGGGACAGGGATGCTCTATGGCTACACCTTC; CDR3aa: CASRGTGMLYGYTF
d_gene: NA; j_gene: TRBJ2-7; abundance: many; v_gene: TRBV6-6; CDR3nt: TGTGCCAGCAGTTACCAGGCTAGGGGCAGCGAGCAGTACTTC; CDR3aa: CASSYQARGSEQYF
d_gene: TRBD1; j_gene: TRBJ2-5; abundance: few; v_gene: TRBV28; CDR3nt: TGTGCCAGCAGTTTAGCCGGACAGGGGTTGGAGACCCAGTACTTC; CDR3aa: CASSLAGQGLETQYF
d_gene: NA; j_gene: TRBJ2-4; abundance: few; v_gene: TRBV30; CDR3nt: TGTGCCTGGAGTGTAGGTGCGGGGGCCAAAAACATTCAGTACTTC; CDR3aa: CAWSVGAGAKNIQYF
d_gene: NA; j_gene: TRBJ1-2; abundance: NA; v_gene: TRBV18; CDR3nt: TGTGCCAGCTCACCCTTCCGGGACGGTATCTATGGCTACACCTTC; CDR3aa: CASSPFRDGIYGYTF
d_gene: TRBD1; j_gene: TRBJ2-4; abundance: few; v_gene: TRBV10-3; CDR3nt: TGTGCCATCAGTGTCGACAGGGGCGACATTCAGTACTTC; CDR3aa: CAISVDRGDIQYF
d_gene: NA; j_gene: TRBJ2-3; abundance: few; v_gene: TRBV7-7; CDR3nt: TGTGCTAGCAGCTCCTGGGGAAGGGGGGATACGCAGTATTTT; CDR3aa: CASSSWGRGDTQYF
d_gene: NA; j_gene: TRBJ2-7; abundance: NA; v_gene: TRBV7-6; CDR3nt: TGTGCCAGCAGCTCGGAGGGGATCCCCCTCTACGAGCAGTACTTC; CDR3aa: CASSSEGIPLYEQYF
d_gene: NA; j_gene: TRBJ2-1; abundance: many; v_gene: TRBV7-2; CDR3nt: TGTGCCAGCAGGCCCCAATTTGATGAGCAGTTCTTC; CDR3aa: CASRPQFDEQFF
d_gene: NA; j_gene: TRBJ2-7; abundance: few; v_gene: TRBV29-1; CDR3nt: TGCAGCGTTGCACAGGGCGCCTACGAGCAGTACTTC; CDR3aa: CSVAQGAYEQYF
d_gene: NA; j_gene: TRBJ2-7; abundance: NA; v_gene: TRBV11-2; CDR3nt: TGTGCCAGCAGCTTAGGCCACGAGCAGTACTTC; CDR3aa: CASSLGHEQYF
d_gene: TRBD2; j_gene: TRBJ2-3; abundance: NA; v_gene: TRBV6-1; CDR3nt: TGTGCCAGCAGGAAACTAGCGGGAGGGGTAGATACGCAGTATTTT; CDR3aa: CASRKLAGGVDTQYF
d_gene: NA; j_gene: TRBJ2-4; abundance: NA; v_gene: TRBV5-1; CDR3nt: TGCGCCAGCAGCCTTGTGCGAAACATTCAGTACTTC; CDR3aa: CASSLVRNIQYF
d_gene: NA; j_gene: TRBJ1-1; abundance: NA; v_gene: TRBV15; CDR3nt: TGTGCCACCAGCAGAGGCGGGACCGATGGGGGCACTGAAGCTTTCTTT; CDR3aa: CATSRGGTDGGTEAFF
d_gene: NA; j_gene: TRBJ2-2; abundance: NA; v_gene: TRBV19; CDR3nt: TGTGCCAGTACCCCGACCCACACCGGGGAGCTGTTTTTT; CDR3aa: CASTPTHTGELFF
d_gene: NA; j_gene: TRBJ2-1; abundance: NA; v_gene: TRBV27; CDR3nt: TGTGCCAGCAGTTCCGGGAGAAGCTCCTACAATGAGCAGTTCTTC; CDR3aa: CASSSGRSSYNEQFF
d_gene: NA; j_gene: TRBJ1-4; abundance: few; v_gene: TRBV19; CDR3nt: TGTGCCAGTAGTATTCTACAGGGTCGAGGAAAACTGTTTTTT; CDR3aa: CASSILQGRGKLFF
d_gene: NA; j_gene: TRBJ1-5; abundance: NA; v_gene: TRBV4-3; CDR3nt: TGCGCCAGCAGCCAAGGATGGGGTCAGCCCCAGCATTTT; CDR3aa: CASSQGWGQPQHF
d_gene: TRBD1; j_gene: TRBJ1-5; abundance: many; v_gene: TRBV19; CDR3nt: TGTGCCAGTAGTACGGACAGGGGTCGACAGCCCCAGCATTTT; CDR3aa: CASSTDRGRQPQHF
d_gene: TRBD1; j_gene: TRBJ1-2; abundance: many; v_gene: TRBV18; CDR3nt: TGTGCCAGCTCACCGGGGACAGGGGAAGGCTACACCTTC; CDR3aa: CASSPGTGEGYTF
d_gene: NA; j_gene: TRBJ1-4; abundance: NA; v_gene: TRBV4-2; CDR3nt: TGTGCCAGCAGCCAAGATAGGGGAGTCCTTAATGAAAAACTGTTTTTT; CDR3aa: CASSQDRGVLNEKLFF
d_gene: NA; j_gene: TRBJ1-2; abundance: NA; v_gene: TRBV13; CDR3nt: TGTGCCAGCAGCTTAGTGATGGGCTACACCTTC; CDR3aa: CASSLVMGYTF
d_gene: NA; j_gene: TRBJ2-1; abundance: NA; v_gene: TRBV5-1; CDR3nt: TGCGCCAGCCGTATGGGACGGAACAATGAGCAGTTCTTC; CDR3aa: CASRMGRNNEQFF
d_gene: NA; j_gene: TRBJ2-1; abundance: few; v_gene: TRBV29-1; CDR3nt: TGCAGCGTGTCCGGGACTTTCTACAATGAGCAGTTCTTC; CDR3aa: CSVSGTFYNEQFF
d_gene: NA; j_gene: TRBJ2-3; abundance: NA; v_gene: TRBV19; CDR3nt: TGTGCCAGTAGTATAGGTATCGGGGATACGCAGTATTTT; CDR3aa: CASSIGIGDTQYF
d_gene: TRBD1; j_gene: TRBJ2-7; abundance: NA; v_gene: TRBV5-1; CDR3nt: TGCGCCAGCAGCTTGGCTTTAGACAGGGCCACCTACGAGCAGTACTTC; CDR3aa: CASSLALDRATYEQYF
d_gene: NA; j_gene: TRBJ2-1; abundance: few; v_gene: TRBV4-3; CDR3nt: TGCGCCAGCAGCCAAGTGGCAGGGGCTCAGTTCTTC; CDR3aa: CASSQVAGAQFF
d_gene: NA; j_gene: TRBJ2-7; abundance: many; v_gene: TRBV5-4; CDR3nt: TGTGCCAGCAGCTTGGGAAGCGGGTTATACGAGCAGTACTTC; CDR3aa: CASSLGSGLYEQYF
d_gene: NA; j_gene: TRBJ1-1; abundance: few; v_gene: TRBV27; CDR3nt: TGTGCCAGCAGTTCGCCGACAGCTAACACTGAAGCTTTCTTT; CDR3aa: CASSSPTANTEAFF
d_gene: TRBD1; j_gene: TRBJ1-1; abundance: NA; v_gene: TRBV19; CDR3nt: TGTGCCAGCCAGGACAGGACGGACACTGAAGCTTTCTTT; CDR3aa: CASQDRTDTEAFF
d_gene: NA; j_gene: TRBJ1-3; abundance: NA; v_gene: TRBV2; CDR3nt: TGTGCCAGCATATCGGGGTTCTCTGGAAACACCATATATTTT; CDR3aa: CASISGFSGNTIYF
d_gene: NA; j_gene: TRBJ2-5; abundance: NA; v_gene: TRBV11-2; CDR3nt: TGTGCCAGCAGCTCCGGACCCCACCAAGAGACCCAGTACTTC; CDR3aa: CASSSGPHQETQYF